This TCR beta chain originates from a study of blood T cell repertoires in COVID-19 (dated by TCRdb to 2020 to 2022). Context from the whole study: Samples from collaborators originated in the United States, Italy and Spain and spanned both the acute and convalescent phases of COVID-19. The prospective study material was composed of cDNA or gDNA derived from T cells, B-cell-depleted T cells, or PBMCs. Subjects who had been exposed to COVID-19, were actively infected with it, or had recovered from it provided the deeply sampled blood TCRbeta repertoires that made up the dataset. The repertoires were released in a freely available public database intended as a resource for research on the immune response to SARS-CoV-2. Samples were obtained from the ongoing ImmuneRACE study (first 160 participants) and from about 1,300 subjects provided by 6 global collaborators. Nearly every sample came with metadata listing a de-identified subject ID, COVID-19 status, age in years and sex. Where available, HLA class I and class II types were obtained from metadata supplied by the sample provider rather than from assay-based typing. The investigation overall reported the following: How much clinical and demographic metadata was included differed by source and by participant, and the metadata was provided uncurated.

The immunoSEQ Assay, a bias-controlled multiplex PCR, was used to amplify TCRbeta CDR3 regions from genomic DNA. Per the original workflow: The number of nucleated cells in each sample was estimated by amplification of reference gene primers within the assay. To quantify the absolute abundance of each unique TCRbeta CDR3 rearrangement, sequence reads were collapsed and filtered. Productive Simpson clonality was computed per sample as the square root of Simpson's diversity index over productive rearrangements. As stored in TCRdb, this immuneACCESS dataset retains in-frame rearrangements with V and J assigned. A fraction of the clones does not appear; measured against another copy, unresolved V genes explain less than half of the discrepancy, and the remainder lacks a known reason. The DNA gave D and trimming, while V, J and clone size come from that table. This sample has approximately 300,000 clones in its table, and around 90% of those were observed once. The top ten clonotypes cover about 6.8% of the sample.

The germline V gene yields LGHNA for CDR1 and YSLEER for CDR2. The CDR3 spans 14 residues, from the cysteine through the phenylalanine. Of the read, only the CDR3 DNA is kept; its 42 bases are in frame from base 1. V has 0 bases trimmed and J has 5 bases trimmed; junction bases matching no gene number 0. In regard to this clone: No cognate antigen has been identified for it. It has no much larger one-base neighbor in the sample; base qualities were not kept.

One collaborating source in Seattle enrolled patients during active infection and followed them longitudinally through the course of disease. Collaborating institutions collected whole blood in K2EDTA tubes following their own protocols. For TCRbeta analysis, collaborators shipped samples in one of three forms: frozen whole blood, isolated PBMCs, or DNA extracted from either of those sample types. The clonotype comes from a woman aged 30 to 39 with COVID-19, enrolled during active disease. Sample: peripheral blood. This chain joins TRBV4-3 to TRBJ2-3; 9 middle bases align to TRBD2. CDR3 loop: CASSQETSGDTQYF. The bases are TGCGCCAGCAGCCAAGAGACTAGCGGAGATACGCAGTATTTT.